This T cell receptor beta chain came from a study of blood T cell repertoires in COVID-19. The protocol was immunoSEQ multiplex PCR, while the TCRdb copy is restricted to in-frame clones and leaves out a portion. The table has fewer than 450,000 clones, about 90% seen once; the top ten hold roughly 1%. The CDR3 is 12 amino acids. Germline V gene sequence: CDR1 SGHAT, CDR2 FQNNGV. Trimming at V came to 0 bases and at J to 8 bases, leaving 0 bases not matched to a gene. This chain links TRBV11-2 with TRBJ1-2; 7 bases are a match to TRBD1. Sequencing was done on a sample of PBMCs or T cells enriched from blood (not recorded which). The clonotype was recovered from a woman aged 25 to 39 who had recovered from COVID-19. CDR3 residues: CASSLDRGGYTF. In nucleotides, the CDR3 is TGTGCCAGCAGCTTAGACAGGGGGGGCTACACCTTC.